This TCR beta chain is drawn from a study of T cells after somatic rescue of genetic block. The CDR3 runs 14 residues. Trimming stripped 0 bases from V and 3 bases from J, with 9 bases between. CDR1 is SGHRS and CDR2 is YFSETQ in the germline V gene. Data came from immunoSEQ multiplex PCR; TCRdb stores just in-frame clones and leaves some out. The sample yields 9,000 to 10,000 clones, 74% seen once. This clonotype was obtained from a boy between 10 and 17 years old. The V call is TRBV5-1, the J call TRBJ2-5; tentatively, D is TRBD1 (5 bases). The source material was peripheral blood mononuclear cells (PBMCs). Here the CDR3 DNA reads TGCGCCAGCAGCTTGGCAGGGTTTGAAGAGACCCAGTACTTC. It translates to CASSLAGFEETQYF.